The 15 T cell receptor beta chains listed next were all sequenced from one sample in a study of identical twins. A single record per CDR3 protein comes from TCRdb applying MiXCR to the 5' RACE reads. The sample lists approximately 470,000 distinct CDR3 sequences; 13% to 15% were seen once. The same data also contributed to another study, on yellow fever vaccine responses in identical twins.

Specimen: CD4+ T cells sorted from blood. The receptors were sampled from a woman between 18 and 30 years old in good health.

A few counts support this clonotype. V and J are TRBV28 and TRBJ2-7; 9 positions agree with TRBD1. The V and J ends lost 3 bases and 7 bases, in that order; junction bases with no gene match: 7. This CDR3 has 14 amino acids. Germline CDR1 and CDR2: MDHEN and SYDVKM. The CDR3 here is CASSFWDRESEQYF. The CDR3 DNA is TGTGCCAGCAGTTTTTGGGACAGGGAAAGTGAGCAGTACTTC.

The chain couples TRBV7-9 to TRBJ2-7; D not certain. The germline V gene has CDR1 SEHNR and CDR2 FQNEAQ (reference sequence). The CDR3 consists of 11 residues. Trimming stripped 7 bases from V and 3 bases from J, with 7 bases between. The CDR3 loop is CASTANYEQYF. The CDR3 DNA sequence: TGTGCCAGCACCGCTAACTACGAGCAGTACTTC.

This clonotype was seen more than once but under ten times. The V call is TRBV11-2, the J call TRBJ2-5; TRBD2 agrees at 7 bases. The trim removed 2 bases at V and 2 bases at J, leaving 11 bases unmatched. This CDR3 is built from 17 residues. Germline V gene sequence: CDR1 SGHAT, CDR2 FQNNGV. The CDR3 region has the DNA TGTGCCAGCAGCTTACTTGGGGCCGGGACTAAACAAGAGACCCAGTACTTC. Translated: CASSLLGAGTKQETQYF.

The chain has TRBV5-5 and TRBJ2-1; 8 nucleotides line up with TRBD2. CDR1 SGHKS and CDR2 YYEKEE come from the germline V gene (reference sequence). This CDR3 is built from 15 residues. J was trimmed by 6 bases and V by 0 bases; bases with no gene match: 5. This CDR3 is CASSLASGSPNEQFF. For the CDR3, the DNA is TGTGCCAGCAGCTTGGCGAGCGGGAGTCCCAATGAGCAGTTCTTC.

The CDR3 bases are TGTGCCAGCAGCTTACGGATCACCGGGACTCCAAGAGACGAGCAGTACTTC. Its protein is CASSLRITGTPRDEQYF. V gene TRBV7-9 combines with J gene TRBJ2-7; D possibly corresponds to TRBD2 (6 bases). The germline V gene has CDR1 SEHNR and CDR2 FQNEAQ (reference sequence). CDR3 length: 17 amino acids. Trimming shortened V by 2 bases and J by 5 bases, and 22 bases separated the two germline ends.

The chain is built from TRBV30 and TRBJ1-5; D remains unclear. CDR3 length equals 13 residues. CDR1 is GTSNPN and CDR2 is SVGIG in the germline V gene (reference sequence). Deletions cut 2 bases from V and 5 bases from J, with 10 bases between. The chain's CDR3 is CAWSIGVDQPQHF. The CDR3 bases are TGTGCCTGGAGTATCGGGGTGGATCAGCCCCAGCATTTT.

This clonotype turned up a few times. The chain recombines TRBV27 with TRBJ2-7; D remains unclear. Germline V gene sequence: CDR1 MNHEY, CDR2 SMNVEV (reference sequence). The V end was cut by 8 bases, the J end by 5 bases, with 13 bases between. This CDR3 is built from 12 residues. The chain's CDR3 is CASGPWADEQYF. The CDR3 DNA sequence: TGTGCCAGCGGCCCCTGGGCGGACGAGCAGTACTTC.

This clonotype was recorded a few times. The DNA of the CDR3 is TGTGCCAGCAGCAAAGAAGTGGGGCCAAGGAACAGGGCCTCTTCCAATCAGCCCCAGCATTTT. It yields the protein CASSKEVGPRNRASSNQPQHF. J is TRBJ1-5 and V is TRBV21-1; the table's D call TRBD1 went unverified against the DNA. TRBV21-1 is classified as a pseudogene. The CDR3 runs to 21 residues.

This clonotype was counted a few times. This chain links TRBV7-2 with TRBJ2-7; 9 bases are a match to TRBD1. This CDR3 comprises 14 residues. CDR1 is SGHTA and CDR2 is FQGNSA in the germline V gene. The J segment lost 4 bases and the V segment lost 5 bases, leaving 6 bases of the junction unmatched. The CDR3 DNA follows: TGTGCCAGCAGCGAGGACAGGGGAACTTACGAGCAGTACTTC. Protein: CASSEDRGTYEQYF.

This clonotype appeared a few times. The chain employs TRBV28 and TRBJ2-7; D might be TRBD2 (6 bases). Trimming took 6 bases from V and 0 from J, leaving 15 bases between them. The germline V gene encodes CDR1 MDHEN and CDR2 SYDVKM. The CDR3 spans 15 residues. The CDR3 region is CASRSGGVSSYEQYF. The CDR3 DNA sequence: TGTGCCAGCAGGAGCGGAGGGGTAAGCTCCTACGAGCAGTACTTC. Full variable domain (outside the CDR3, taken from reference TRBV28 and TRBJ2-7): DVKVTQSSRYLVKRTGEKVFLECVQDMDHENMFWYRQDPGLGLRLIYFSYDVKMKEKGDIPEGYSVSREKKERFSLILESASTNQTSMYLCASRSGGVSSYEQYFGPGTRLTVT.

V usage is TRBV5-1 and J usage is TRBJ2-5, with a weak D call TRBD2 (5 bases). CDR3 length: 14 residues. Germline V CDR1 and CDR2: SGHRS, YFSETQ. V was trimmed by 4 bases and J by 1 base, leaving 11 bases between them. Here the CDR3 DNA reads TGCGCCAGCAGCGTAGCGTATCGCCAAGAGACCCAGTACTTC. Its translation: CASSVAYRQETQYF. Full variable domain (rest looked up from reference TRBV5-1 and TRBJ2-5): KAGVTQTPRYLIKTRGQQVTLSCSPISGHRSVSWYQQTPGQGLQFLFEYFSETQRNKGNFPGRFSGRQFSNSRSEMNVSTLELGDSALYLCASSVAYRQETQYFGPGTRLLVL.

This clonotype showed up just a few times. The J gene is TRBJ2-7, the V gene TRBV7-2; tentatively, D is TRBD1 or TRBD2 (5 bases each). Between the trimmed V and J ends, which lost 5 bases and 0 bases, there was a span of 14 bases. CDR3 size: 15 residues. Germline V lookup: CDR1 SGHTA, CDR2 FQGNSA. The CDR3 coding sequence is TGTGCCAGCAGCACTCTTGGGGACGCCTCCTACGAGCAGTACTTC. Amino acids: CASSTLGDASYEQYF.

This clonotype was seen more than once but under ten times. This chain uses TRBV11-2 with TRBJ2-1, with TRBD2 matching over 10 bases. This CDR3 has 17 residues. Looked up from germline, CDR1 is SGHAT and CDR2 is FQNNGV. J was trimmed by 4 bases and V by 4 bases; bases with no gene match: 10. CDR3 bases: TGTGCCAGCAGCTCCCGTGGATGGACTAGCGGATACAATGAGCAGTTCTTC. Translation gives CASSSRGWTSGYNEQFF.

This sequence joins TRBV7-2 and TRBJ2-3, with 8 bases identical to TRBD2. The V and J ends lost 1 base and 3 bases, in that order; junction bases with no gene match: 3. The length of the CDR3 is 15 residues. Germline values: CDR1 SGHTA, CDR2 FQGNSA. Written as DNA, the CDR3 is TGTGCCAGCAGCTTAGAAGCGGGGGTTACAGATACGCAGTATTTT. The encoded protein is CASSLEAGVTDTQYF.

This clonotype was recorded only once. The V call is TRBV20-1, the J call TRBJ2-1; D unresolved. CDR1 is DFQATT, CDR2 SNEGSKA, per germline (reference sequence). The CDR3 has 12 residues. The V end lost 1 base, the J end lost 8 bases, and 9 bases lay between the germline ends. The chain's CDR3 is CSARAQGYEQFF. CDR3 nucleotide sequence: TGCAGTGCTAGAGCCCAAGGGTATGAGCAGTTCTTC.